Sequencing of this TCR beta chain was carried out in a study of blood T cells in healthy people across ages. Notes on the study in general: Per-million-T-cell TCR beta diversity fell roughly linearly with age. Greater diversity and more naive CD4+ cells were seen in long-lived donors than in aged donors.

For the second PCR, which ran for 7 to 11 cycles, a sample-barcoded 5' primer and a J-beta primer mix were used. Per sample, CDR3-containing paired-end reads numbered at least 2.5 million. TCRdb recomputed calls from the 5' RACE reads with MiXCR, one row per CDR3 protein. The sample shows 800,000 or so distinct CDR3 sequences, around 45% of them seen only once. With respect to this clonotype: Its target is not known.

Input material: blood. This TCR came from an elderly man in good health.

CDR3 residues: CASRQVKDTQYF. Here the CDR3 DNA reads TGTGCCAGCAGACAGGTGAAAGATACGCAGTATTTT. This chain links TRBV2 with TRBJ2-3; a weak D match, TRBD1 (5 bases). The CDR3 is made up of 12 amino acids. CDR1 and CDR2 (germline): SNHLY, FYNNEI. V dropped 6 bases and J dropped 5 bases, with 9 bases sitting between them.